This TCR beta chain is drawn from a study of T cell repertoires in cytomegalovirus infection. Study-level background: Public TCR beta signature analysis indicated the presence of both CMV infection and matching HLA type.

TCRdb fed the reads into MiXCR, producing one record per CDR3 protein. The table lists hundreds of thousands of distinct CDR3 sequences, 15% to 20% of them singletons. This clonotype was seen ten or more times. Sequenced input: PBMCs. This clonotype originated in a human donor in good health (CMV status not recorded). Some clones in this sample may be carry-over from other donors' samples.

CDR3 loop: CASSLVASYFYEQYF. CDR3 bases: TGTGCCAGCAGCTTAGTGGCTAGCTACTTCTACGAGCAGTACTTC. The chain links TRBV11-2 to TRBJ2-7; tentatively, D is TRBD2 (5 bases). This CDR3 has 15 amino acids. V lost 1 base and J lost 3, with 13 bases in between. Germline lookup yields CDR1 SGHAT and CDR2 FQNNGV.